What follows is one T cell receptor beta chain and its context. Its target is unknown. The data originate from a study of vaccination and CD4 T cells after COVID-19. Study findings and constraints: In convalescent patients, a median about 86% of reactive clones appeared only post-vaccination.

Cultured CD4+ T-cell DNA underwent Oncomine TCR Beta short-read sequencing. TCRdb passed the PCR reads through MiXCR, listing each CDR3 protein once. The sample consists of roughly 8,700 distinct CDR3 sequences, 40% to 55% of them appearing once. The treatment is: approximately 9-day PBMC culture with coronavirus spike peptide pools or control peptides (ViraFEST assay). Those CD4+ T cells from the unexposed donor predate the COVID-19 pandemic (2011-2018). Expanded clonotypes were found by TCR sequencing after peptide-pool stimulation (ViraFEST). Cells permitting, SARS-CoV-2 S/N served as probes for unexposed-donor CD4+ T cells, and four cold-coronavirus spikes did too. Sequenced input: CD4+ T cells from blood, cultured in vitro. The sequence was collected from a human donor in good health.

CDR3 loop: CASSSGTVYGYTF. The CDR3 DNA sequence: TGTGCCAGCAGCTCTGGGACAGTCTATGGCTACACCTTC. The rearrangement uses TRBV7-9 and TRBJ1-2, with 7 bases identical to TRBD1. From germline, CDR1 is SEHNR and CDR2 FQNEAQ (reference sequence). The CDR3 covers 13 residues. V lost 4 bases and J lost 4; bases outside the gene matches: 3.